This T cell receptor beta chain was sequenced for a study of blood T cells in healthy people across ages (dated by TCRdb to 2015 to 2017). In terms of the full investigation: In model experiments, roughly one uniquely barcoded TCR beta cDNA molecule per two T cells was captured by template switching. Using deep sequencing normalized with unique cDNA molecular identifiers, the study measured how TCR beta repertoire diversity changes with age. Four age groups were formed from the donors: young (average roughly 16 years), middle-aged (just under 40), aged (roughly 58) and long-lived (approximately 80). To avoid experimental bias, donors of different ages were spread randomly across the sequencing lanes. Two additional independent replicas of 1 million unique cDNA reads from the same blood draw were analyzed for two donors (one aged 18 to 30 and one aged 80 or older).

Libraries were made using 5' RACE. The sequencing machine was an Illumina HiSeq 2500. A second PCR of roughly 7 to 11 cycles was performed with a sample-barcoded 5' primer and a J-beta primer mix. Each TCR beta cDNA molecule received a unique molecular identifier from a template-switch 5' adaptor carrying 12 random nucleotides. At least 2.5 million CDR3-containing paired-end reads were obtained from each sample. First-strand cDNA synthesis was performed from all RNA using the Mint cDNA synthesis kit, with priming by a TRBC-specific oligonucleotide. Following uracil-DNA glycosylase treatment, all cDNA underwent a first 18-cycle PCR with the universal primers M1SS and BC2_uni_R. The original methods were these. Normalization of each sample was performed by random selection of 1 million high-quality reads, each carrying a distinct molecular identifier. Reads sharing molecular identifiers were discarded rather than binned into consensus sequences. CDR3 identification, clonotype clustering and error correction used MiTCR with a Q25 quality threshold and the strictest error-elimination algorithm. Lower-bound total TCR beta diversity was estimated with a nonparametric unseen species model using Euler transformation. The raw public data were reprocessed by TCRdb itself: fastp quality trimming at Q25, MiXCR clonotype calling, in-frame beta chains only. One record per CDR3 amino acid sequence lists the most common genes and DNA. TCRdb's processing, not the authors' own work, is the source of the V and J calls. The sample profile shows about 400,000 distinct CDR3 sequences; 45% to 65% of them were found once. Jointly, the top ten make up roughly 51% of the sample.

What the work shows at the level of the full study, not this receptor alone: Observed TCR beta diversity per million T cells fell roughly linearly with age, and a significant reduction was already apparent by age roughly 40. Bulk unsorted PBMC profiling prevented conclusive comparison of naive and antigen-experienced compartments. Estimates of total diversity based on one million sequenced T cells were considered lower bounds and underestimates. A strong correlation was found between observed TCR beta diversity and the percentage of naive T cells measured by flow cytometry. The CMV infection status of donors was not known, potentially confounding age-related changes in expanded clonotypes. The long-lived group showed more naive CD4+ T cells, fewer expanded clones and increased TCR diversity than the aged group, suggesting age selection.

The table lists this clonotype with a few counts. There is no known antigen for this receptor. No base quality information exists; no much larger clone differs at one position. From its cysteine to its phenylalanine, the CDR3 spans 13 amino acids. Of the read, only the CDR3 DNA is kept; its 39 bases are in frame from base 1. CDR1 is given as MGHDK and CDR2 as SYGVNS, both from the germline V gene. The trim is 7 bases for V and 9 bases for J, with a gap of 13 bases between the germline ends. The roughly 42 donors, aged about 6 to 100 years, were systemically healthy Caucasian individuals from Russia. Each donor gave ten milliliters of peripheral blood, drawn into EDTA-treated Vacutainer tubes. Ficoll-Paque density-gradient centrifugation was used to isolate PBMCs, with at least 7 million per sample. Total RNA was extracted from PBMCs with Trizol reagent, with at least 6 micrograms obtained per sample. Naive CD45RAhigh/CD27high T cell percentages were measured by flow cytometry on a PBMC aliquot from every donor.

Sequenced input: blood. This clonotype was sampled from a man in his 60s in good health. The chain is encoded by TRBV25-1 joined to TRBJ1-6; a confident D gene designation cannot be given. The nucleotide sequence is TGTGCCAGCAACTCCCTATTCGGTTCACCCCTCCACTTT. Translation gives CASNSLFGSPLHF.